Following are 5 T cell receptor beta chains from one sample sequenced in a study of tissue T cells after allogeneic stem cell transplantation. The protocol was immunoSEQ multiplex PCR, while the TCRdb copy is restricted to in-frame clones and leaves out a portion. The table lists tens of thousands of clones, over 65% of them singletons. The sequenced sample was sorted cells pooled from one or two spleens. The source of these receptors is a pool of C57BL/6 mice in good health.

A remark on this clone: Gene names are the mouse ones. The read ends 1 residue early relative to the CDR3; the germline J gene fills the gap. The chain joins TRBV5 to TRBJ2-4, with D perhaps being TRBD1 or TRBD2 (5 bases each). Germline V gene sequence: CDR1 LGHNA, CDR2 YNLKQL (reference sequence). Trimming took off 1 base at V and 6 bases at J, with 11 bases between the two ends. The CDR3 sequence is 14 residues long. CDR3 bases read: TGTGCCAGCAGCCAAGGGGGGACGTGGAACACCTTGTAC. It is translated as CASSQGGTWNTLY. From start to end, the CDR3 is CASSQGGTWNTLYF.

A word on this clone: Gene names refer to mouse genes. With the read ending 1 residue before the CDR3 end, the germline J gene is used to fill in that end. The rearrangement links TRBV31 to TRBJ2-7; possibly TRBD1 for D (7 bases). Trimming took 1 base from V and 7 from J, leaving 17 bases between them. Germline V gene data show CDR1 as GKSSPN and CDR2 as SITVG. The CDR3 covers 14 residues. The sequenced part of the CDR3 DNA is TGTGCCTGGAGTCATCGACAGGGCGGGGGGGAACAGTAC. Its translation is CAWSHRQGGGEQY. The entire CDR3 is CAWSHRQGGGEQYF.

A remark on this clone: Here the gene names and germline are mouse. The CDR3 goes on 1 residue after the read ends, and that part is filled in from the germline J gene. This chain joins TRBV29 and TRBJ1-4; 9 positions agree with TRBD1. CDR3 length: 14 amino acids. The V gene end was trimmed by 4 bases and the J gene end by 6 bases; junction bases not matched to a gene: 3. Germline V gives CDR1 MSHET, CDR2 SYDVDS. The CDR3 bases that were read are TGTGCTAGCAGTTGGGACAGGGTGGACGAAAGATTATTT. Amino acids: CASSWDRVDERLF. The whole CDR3 is CASSWDRVDERLFF.

Remarks on this clone: Mouse gene names and germline throughout. The read ends 1 residue early relative to the CDR3; the germline J gene fills the gap. The chain uses TRBV5 and TRBJ1-6; a possible D gene is TRBD1 (6 bases). TRBJ1-6 is an ORF; its function is uncertain. Germline lookup yields CDR1 LGHNA and CDR2 YNLKQL (reference sequence). The CDR3 is made up of 13 amino acids. Trimming took 4 bases from V and 7 from J, leaving 8 bases between them. Incomplete CDR3 DNA: TGTGCCAGCAGCCCTACAGGGAATTCGCCCCTCTAC. It is translated as CASSPTGNSPLY. In full, the CDR3 reads CASSPTGNSPLYF.

To note about this clone: These gene names are mouse names. Read coverage stops 1 residue before the CDR3 terminus; the germline J gene supplies the remainder. The rearrangement joins TRBV13-2 to TRBJ1-3; D perhaps matches TRBD1 (6 bases). The CDR3 is 14 residues long. Trimming removed 3 bases from V and 0 bases from J, with 7 bases in between. Per the germline V gene, CDR1 is NNHNN and CDR2 is SYGAGS (reference sequence). The CDR3 DNA, read in part, is TGTGCCAGCGGTGGACAGGCTTCTGGAAATACGCTCTAT. It specifies CASGGQASGNTLY. The CDR3 in full is CASGGQASGNTLYF.